The 6 T cell receptor beta chains listed next were all sequenced from one sample in a study of shared clonotypes between healthy human individuals. Using immunoSEQ multiplex PCR, the repertoire was profiled, and TCRdb retains in-frame clones only, with some absent. Of over a million clones listed, about 80% were seen once; the top ten hold 1.4%. The sequenced sample was memory CD4+ T cells sorted from blood. Subset of the sample: CD45RA-negative fraction. The receptors were sampled from a man in his late teens or twenties in good health.

The chain links TRBV25-1 to TRBJ2-3; D perhaps matches TRBD1 (5 bases). Germline CDR1 is MGHDK and CDR2 is SYGVNS. The V gene lost 2 bases and the J gene lost 4 bases, with 13 bases spanning the gap. This CDR3 contains 15 residues. The CDR3 DNA reads TGTGCCAGCAGTGAACCAGGGCCTGTGGCAGATACGCAGTATTTT. Amino acids: CASSEPGPVADTQYF.

Only a few counts were recorded for this clone. The chain has TRBV28 and TRBJ1-1, with D tentatively TRBD1 (5 bases). This CDR3 comprises 13 residues. The germline V and J ends were trimmed by 2 bases and 7 bases, with 11 bases remaining between them. Germline assignment: CDR1 MDHEN and CDR2 SYDVKM. CDR3: CASSLRARGEAFF. The DNA of the CDR3 is TGTGCCAGCAGTTTAAGGGCGAGGGGTGAAGCTTTCTTT.

V gene TRBV4-1 combines with J gene TRBJ2-2; perhaps TRBD1 as D (6 bases). This CDR3 spans 16 amino acids. V was shortened by 5 bases and J by 0 bases, with 13 bases between the two germline ends. In germline, CDR1 is MGHRA, CDR2 YSYEKL. The CDR3 DNA is TGCGCCAGCAGCAAGCCGACAGGCGCGAACACCGGGGAGCTGTTTTTT. Residues: CASSKPTGANTGELFF.

The J gene is TRBJ2-3, the V gene TRBV27; possible D gene TRBD2, 5 bases. The CDR3 runs to 14 residues. V lost 4 bases and J 2 bases, leaving 10 bases between the germline ends. Germline lookup yields CDR1 MNHEY and CDR2 SMNVEV (reference sequence). CDR3 bases: TGTGCCAGCAGTTCCTGGGAGAACACAGATACGCAGTATTTT. Translated, it gives CASSSWENTDTQYF.

This clone appeared once. The chain uses TRBV7-9 and TRBJ2-4; 9 bases map to TRBD2. The trim removed 5 bases at V and 5 bases at J, leaving 10 bases unmatched. Germline V CDR1 and CDR2: SEHNR, FQNEAQ (reference sequence). This CDR3 region has 16 residues. CDR3 sequence reads: CASSPRGGTSQNIQYF. The CDR3 DNA is TGTGCCAGCAGCCCGAGGGGCGGGACTAGCCAAAACATTCAGTACTTC.

The chain links TRBV28 to TRBJ1-2, with a weak D call TRBD1 (5 bases). The CDR3 totals 13 residues. V was clipped by 3 bases and J by 4 bases, with 9 bases between them. Germline CDR1 MDHEN, CDR2 SYDVKM. The CDR3 is CASSFGTLYGYTF. The CDR3 DNA follows: TGTGCCAGCAGTTTCGGGACCCTCTATGGCTACACCTTC.